This entry describes one T cell receptor beta chain. These data belong to a study of T cell responses to AZD1222 COVID-19 vaccine. This table comes from immunoSEQ multiplex PCR, and its TCRdb copy is limited to in-frame clones, with some not included. The sample records over 100,000 clones, 85% to 95% being singletons. The CDR3 runs 17 residues. V gave up 5 bases and J gave up 3 bases, with 22 bases separating them. Germline CDR1 and CDR2: LGHNA and YSLEER. Sequenced here: peripheral blood, sampled on day 0 of AZD1222 vaccination. The chain couples TRBV4-3 to TRBJ1-2; D remains unclear. The sequence was collected from an adult in good health. In DNA, the CDR3 is TGCGCCAGCAGCACCAATGATATCGCAATTGGCGACTATGGCTACACCTTC. It is translated as CASSTNDIAIGDYGYTF.